The 2 T cell receptor beta chains listed next were all sequenced from one sample in a study of lymphopenia after photon versus proton radiotherapy. Libraries were prepared by immunoSEQ multiplex PCR; TCRdb keeps only in-frame clonotypes and omits some of them. The sample consists of more than 4,000 clones, roughly 88% of them appearing once. The sample consisted of peripheral blood, taken from a patient treated with photon-based radiotherapy. The origin of the receptors is an elderly man with cholangiocarcinoma.

The rearrangement links TRBV2 to TRBJ1-2; D ambiguous. Between the trimmed V and J ends, which lost 7 bases and 2 bases, there was a span of 11 bases. The CDR3 has 13 residues. Germline CDR1 is SNHLY and CDR2 is FYNNEI. The CDR3 loop reads CASTRESNYGYTF. The CDR3 nucleotides read TGTGCCAGCACGAGGGAGTCGAACTATGGCTACACCTTC.

The chain has TRBV5-1 and TRBJ2-1; D perhaps matches TRBD2 (6 bases). From germline, CDR1 is SGHRS and CDR2 YFSETQ. This CDR3 spans 13 amino acids. Trimming took off 4 bases at V and 8 bases at J, with 13 bases between the two ends. CDR3 in amino acids: CASSLMGLDEQFF. CDR3 nucleotide sequence: TGCGCCAGCAGCCTAATGGGACTGGATGAGCAGTTCTTC.